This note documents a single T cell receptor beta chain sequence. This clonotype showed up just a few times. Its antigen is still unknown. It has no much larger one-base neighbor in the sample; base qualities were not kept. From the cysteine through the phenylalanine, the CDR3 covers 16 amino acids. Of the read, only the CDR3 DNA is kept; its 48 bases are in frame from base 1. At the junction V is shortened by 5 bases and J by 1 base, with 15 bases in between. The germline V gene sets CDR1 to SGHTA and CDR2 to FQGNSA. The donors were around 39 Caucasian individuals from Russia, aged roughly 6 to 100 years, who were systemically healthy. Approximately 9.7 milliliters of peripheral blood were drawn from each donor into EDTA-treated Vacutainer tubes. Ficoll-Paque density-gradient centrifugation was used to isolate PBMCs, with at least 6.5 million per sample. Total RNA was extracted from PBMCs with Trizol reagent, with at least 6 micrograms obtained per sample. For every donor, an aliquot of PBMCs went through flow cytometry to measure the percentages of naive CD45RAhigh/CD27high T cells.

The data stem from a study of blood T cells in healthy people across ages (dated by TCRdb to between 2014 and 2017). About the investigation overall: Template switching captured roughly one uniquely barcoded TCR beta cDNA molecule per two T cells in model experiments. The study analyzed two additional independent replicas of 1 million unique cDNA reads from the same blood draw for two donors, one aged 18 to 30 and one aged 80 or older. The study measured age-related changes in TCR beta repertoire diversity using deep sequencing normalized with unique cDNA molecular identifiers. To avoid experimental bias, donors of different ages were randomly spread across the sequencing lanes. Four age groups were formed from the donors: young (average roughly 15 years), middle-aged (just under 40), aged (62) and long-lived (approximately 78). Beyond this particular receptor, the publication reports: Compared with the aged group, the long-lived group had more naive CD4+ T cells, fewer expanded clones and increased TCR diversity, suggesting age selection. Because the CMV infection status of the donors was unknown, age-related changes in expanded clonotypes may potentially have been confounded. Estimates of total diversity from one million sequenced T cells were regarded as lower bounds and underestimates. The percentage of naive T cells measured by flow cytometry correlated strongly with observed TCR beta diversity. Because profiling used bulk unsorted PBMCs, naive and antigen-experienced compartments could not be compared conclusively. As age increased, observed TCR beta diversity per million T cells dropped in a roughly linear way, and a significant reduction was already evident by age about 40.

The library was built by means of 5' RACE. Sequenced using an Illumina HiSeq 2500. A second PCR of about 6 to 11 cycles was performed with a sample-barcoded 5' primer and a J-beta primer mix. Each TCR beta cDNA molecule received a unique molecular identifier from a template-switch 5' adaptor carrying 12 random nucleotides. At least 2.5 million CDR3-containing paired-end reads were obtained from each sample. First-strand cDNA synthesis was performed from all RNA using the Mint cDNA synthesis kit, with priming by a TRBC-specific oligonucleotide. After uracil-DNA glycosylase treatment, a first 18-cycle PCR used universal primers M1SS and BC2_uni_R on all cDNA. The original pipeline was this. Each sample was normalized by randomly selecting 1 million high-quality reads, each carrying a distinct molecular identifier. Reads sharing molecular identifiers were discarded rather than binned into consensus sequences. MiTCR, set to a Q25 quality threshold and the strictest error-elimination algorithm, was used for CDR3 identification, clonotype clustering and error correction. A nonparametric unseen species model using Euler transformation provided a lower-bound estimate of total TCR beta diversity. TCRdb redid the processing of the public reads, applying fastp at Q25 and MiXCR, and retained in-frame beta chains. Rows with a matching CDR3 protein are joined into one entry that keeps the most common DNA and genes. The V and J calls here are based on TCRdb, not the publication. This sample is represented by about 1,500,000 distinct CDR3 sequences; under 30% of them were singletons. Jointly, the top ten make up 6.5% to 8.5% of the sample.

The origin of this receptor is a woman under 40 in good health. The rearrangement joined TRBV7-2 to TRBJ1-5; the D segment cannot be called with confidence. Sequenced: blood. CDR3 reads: CASSPNAAWSNQPQHF. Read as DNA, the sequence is TGTGCCAGCAGCCCTAACGCTGCGTGGAGCAATCAGCCCCAGCATTTT.